These T cell receptor beta chains were read from a single sample in a study of molecular identifiers for immune sequencing clone quantification. MiXCR was run by TCRdb on the PCR reads, yielding one entry per CDR3 protein. The table records hundreds of thousands of distinct CDR3 sequences, over 25% of them present only once. Sequenced input: naive CD8+ T cells from blood, with Jurkat cell RNA spiked in. These receptors all come from a human donor in good health. Some libraries in this study had Jurkat cell RNA spiked in. The CDR3 runs from the conserved cysteine through the conserved F or W. A D gene is named only where the DNA matches it firmly. Part of the rows lack a size; the others show once, few, many or a class for expanded clones.

d_gene | j_gene | v_gene | abundance | CDR3aa | CDR3nt
- | TRBJ2-7 | TRBV4-1 | few | CASSQIVGPVYKQYF | TGCGCCAGCAGCCAAATCGTGGGGCCCGTCTACAAGCAGTACTTC
TRBD2 | TRBJ2-7 | TRBV11-2 | - | CASSPPSGGTEQYF | TGTGCCAGCAGCCCTCCTAGCGGGGGGACCGAGCAGTACTTC
- | TRBJ2-7 | TRBV20-1 | - | CSARDLTSTYEQYF | TGCAGTGCTAGAGATCTGACCTCGACCTACGAGCAGTACTTC
- | TRBJ1-5 | TRBV5-8 | few | CASSSTRDFNQPQHF | TGTGCCAGCAGCTCAACCAGGGATTTCAATCAGCCCCAGCATTTT
- | TRBJ2-5 | TRBV4-1 | many | CASSGGTQYF | TGCGCCAGCAGTGGAGGGACCCAGTACTTC
TRBD1 | TRBJ2-1 | TRBV27 | many | CASTTGTGAYNEQFF | TGTGCCAGCACCACCGGGACAGGGGCCTACAATGAGCAGTTCTTC
- | TRBJ1-6 | TRBV7-9 | few | CASSPAVTANSPLHF | TGTGCCAGCAGCCCAGCGGTAACAGCGAATTCACCCCTCCACTTT
TRBD1 | TRBJ2-7 | TRBV7-8 | few | CASSLGDRGSLPYEQYF | TGTGCCAGCAGCTTAGGAGACAGGGGTTCCCTACCATACGAGCAGTACTTC
TRBD1 | TRBJ2-6 | TRBV5-6 | few | CASSLVRGQASGANVLTF | TGTGCCAGCAGCTTGGTACGGGGACAGGCCTCTGGGGCCAACGTCCTGACTTTC
- | TRBJ1-1 | TRBV12-3/TRBV12-4 | many | CASSVTGQDTEAFF | TGTGCCAGCTCCGTAACAGGGCAGGACACTGAAGCTTTCTTT
- | TRBJ2-7 | TRBV3-2 | few | CASSQDFQRGKVGEQYF | TGTGCCAGCAGCCAAGATTTCCAGCGGGGGAAGGTGGGTGAGCAGTACTTC
- | TRBJ2-5 | TRBV5-1 | few | CASSLSTGLRQETQYF | TGCGCCAGCAGCCTATCTACAGGGTTGCGCCAAGAGACCCAGTACTTC
- | TRBJ1-1 | TRBV5-3 | - | CASSTGLAEAFF | TGTGCCAGCAGCACTGGGTTGGCCGAAGCTTTCTTT
- | TRBJ2-5 | TRBV12-3/TRBV12-4 | few | CASSPYSHQETQYF | TGTGCCAGCAGCCCCTATAGCCACCAAGAGACCCAGTACTTC
TRBD1 | TRBJ2-3 | TRBV20-1 | many | CSARTWDRVTDTQYF | TGCAGTGCTAGGACGTGGGACAGGGTGACAGATACGCAGTATTTT
- | TRBJ1-5 | TRBV12-3/TRBV12-4 | many | CASSFFLSNQPQHF | TGTGCCAGCAGTTTTTTCCTTAGCAATCAGCCCCAGCATTTT
- | TRBJ2-7 | TRBV6-1 | many | CASSEVSEQYF | TGTGCCAGCAGTGAAGTTAGCGAGCAGTACTTC
- | TRBJ1-2 | TRBV4-3 | many | CASSQVEDTNYGYTF | TGCGCCAGCAGCCAAGTCGAAGATACTAACTATGGCTACACCTTC
- | TRBJ2-2 | TRBV20-1 | - | CSARAMGLGGELFF | TGCAGTGCTAGAGCAATGGGATTAGGCGGGGAGCTGTTTTTT
TRBD1 | TRBJ1-5 | TRBV20-1 | - | CSAMPIGTGLEQPQHF | TGCAGTGCTATGCCAATAGGGACAGGGCTCGAGCAGCCCCAGCATTTT
- | TRBJ2-7 | TRBV20-1 | many | CSARVPSAYEQYF | TGCAGTGCTAGAGTACCTTCCGCCTACGAGCAGTACTTC
TRBD2 | TRBJ2-3 | TRBV18 | - | CASSPPKIAGVNTGTQYF | TGTGCCAGCTCACCCCCTAAAATAGCGGGGGTGAACACAGGTACGCAGTATTTT
TRBD1 | TRBJ2-7 | TRBV7-7 | - | CASSRQGGHEQYF | TGTGCTAGCAGCAGACAGGGGGGCCACGAGCAGTACTTC
- | TRBJ1-5 | TRBV7-9 | many | CASSDTMGNQPQHF | TGTGCCAGCAGCGATACGATGGGTAATCAGCCCCAGCATTTT
- | TRBJ1-2 | TRBV16 | - | CASSPAGTTLWGYTF | TGTGCCAGCAGTCCCGCCGGGACAACACTCTGGGGCTACACCTTC
TRBD1 | TRBJ2-7 | TRBV19 | - | CASSRGQGAYEQCF | TGTGCCAGTTCGCGGGGCCAGGGGGCCTACGAGCAGTGCTTC
- | TRBJ2-2 | TRBV20-1 | many | CSARDLSSQRNTGELFF | TGCAGTGCTAGAGATCTCTCCAGTCAGCGGAACACCGGGGAGCTGTTTTTT
- | TRBJ2-7 | TRBV30 | - | CAWSPLGQPNYEQYF | TGTGCCTGGAGTCCGCTCGGACAGCCTAACTACGAGCAGTACTTC
- | TRBJ2-2 | TRBV9 | many | CASSVATGELFF | TGTGCCAGCAGCGTGGCCACCGGGGAGCTGTTTTTT